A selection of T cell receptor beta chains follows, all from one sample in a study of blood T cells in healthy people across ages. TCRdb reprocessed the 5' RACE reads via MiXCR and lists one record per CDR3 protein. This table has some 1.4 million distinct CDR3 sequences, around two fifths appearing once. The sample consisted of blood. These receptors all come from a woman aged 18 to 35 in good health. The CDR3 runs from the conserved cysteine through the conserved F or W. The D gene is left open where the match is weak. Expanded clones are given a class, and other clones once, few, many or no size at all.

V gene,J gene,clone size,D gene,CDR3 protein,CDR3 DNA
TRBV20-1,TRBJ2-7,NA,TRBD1,CSASAGTGGWYEQYF,TGCAGTGCTAGTGCCGGGACAGGGGGATGGTACGAGCAGTACTTC
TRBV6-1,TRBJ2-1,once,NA,CASSVARSPYNEQFF,TGTGCCAGCAGTGTCGCCAGGAGCCCCTACAATGAGCAGTTCTTC
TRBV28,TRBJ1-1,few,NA,CASSSGAAGRPELNTEAFF,TGTGCCAGCAGTTCTGGGGCTGCAGGGAGGCCCGAACTAAACACTGAAGCTTTCTTT
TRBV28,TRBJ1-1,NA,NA,CASGSSALNTEAFF,TGTGCCAGCGGCTCCTCCGCCCTGAACACTGAAGCTTTCTTT
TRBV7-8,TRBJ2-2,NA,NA,CASSLVGWTGELFF,TGTGCCAGCAGCTTAGTTGGATGGACCGGGGAGCTGTTTTTT
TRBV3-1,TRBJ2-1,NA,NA,CASSHTGTLFVEQFF,TGTGCCAGCAGCCATACCGGGACACTATTTGTCGAGCAGTTCTTC
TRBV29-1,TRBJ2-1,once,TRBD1,CSVTSGDRGNEQFF,TGCAGCGTGACAAGTGGGGACAGGGGGAATGAGCAGTTCTTC
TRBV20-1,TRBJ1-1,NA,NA,CSAGIGGAWTEAFF,TGCAGTGCTGGAATCGGGGGGGCATGGACTGAAGCTTTCTTT
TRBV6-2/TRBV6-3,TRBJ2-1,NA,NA,CASSYSIQRVAYNEQFF,TGTGCCAGCAGTTACTCGATTCAAAGGGTAGCCTACAATGAGCAGTTCTTC
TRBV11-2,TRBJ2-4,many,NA,CASSLSVAEKNIQYF,TGTGCCAGCAGCTTAAGTGTAGCGGAGAAAAACATTCAGTACTTC
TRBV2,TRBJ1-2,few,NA,CASSELSGAPLQGWGAYGYTF,TGTGCCAGCAGTGAACTAAGTGGGGCCCCGTTGCAGGGATGGGGTGCATATGGCTACACCTTC
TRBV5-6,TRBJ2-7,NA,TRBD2,CASSFSGSDYEQYF,TGTGCCAGCAGCTTTAGCGGGAGCGATTACGAGCAGTACTTC
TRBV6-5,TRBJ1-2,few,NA,CASSPGTSSWGYTF,TGTGCCAGCAGCCCCGGGACTTCTTCCTGGGGCTACACCTTC
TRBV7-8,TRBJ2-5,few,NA,CASSLGTLETQYF,TGTGCCAGCAGCTTAGGGACTTTAGAGACCCAGTACTTC
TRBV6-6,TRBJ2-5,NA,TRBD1,CASSYPGQDEETQYF,TGTGCCAGCAGTTACCCGGGACAGGACGAAGAGACCCAGTACTTC
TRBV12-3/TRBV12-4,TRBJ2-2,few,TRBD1,CASSPGTGVVGELFF,TGTGCCAGCAGTCCCGGGACAGGGGTCGTCGGGGAGCTGTTTTTT
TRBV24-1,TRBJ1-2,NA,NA,CATSVAGDGYTF,TGTGCCACCAGTGTGGCAGGGGATGGCTACACCTTC
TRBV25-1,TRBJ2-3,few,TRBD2,CASSEYPGTSGTGTDTQYF,TGTGCCAGCAGTGAATATCCGGGGACTAGCGGGACTGGCACAGATACGCAGTATTTT